This TCR beta chain came from a study of control samples from healthy donors and cancer patients. This CDR3 is 14 amino acids long. Between the trimmed V and J ends, which lost 3 bases and 0 bases, there was a span of 11 bases. Germline assignment: CDR1 GTSNPN and CDR2 SVGIG (reference sequence). Produced via immunoSEQ multiplex PCR; TCRdb's table is partial and in-frame only. The profile covers about 120,000 clones, with around 88% appearing a single time and roughly 3.4% taken by the ten largest. The receptor was derived from a man between 35 and 55 years old in good health. The chain has TRBV30 and TRBJ2-5; D could derive from TRBD1 or TRBD2 (5 bases each). Sample: blood. The CDR3 sequence: CAWRSQGHQETQYF. CDR3 nucleotides: TGTGCCTGGAGGTCCCAGGGACACCAAGAGACCCAGTACTTC.